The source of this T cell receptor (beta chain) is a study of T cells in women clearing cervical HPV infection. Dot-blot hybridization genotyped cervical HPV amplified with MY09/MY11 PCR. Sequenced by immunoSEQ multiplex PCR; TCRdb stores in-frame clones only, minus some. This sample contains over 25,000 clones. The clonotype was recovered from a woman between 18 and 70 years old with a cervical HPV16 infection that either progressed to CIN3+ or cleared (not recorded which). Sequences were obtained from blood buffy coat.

This CDR3 is CASSLGTGESPLHF. Partial CDR3 DNA: TGTGCCAGCAGCTTAGGGACAGGGGAATCACCC. The chain recombines TRBV11-2 with TRBJ1-6, with 9 nucleotides matching TRBD1. The CDR3 goes on 3 residues after the read ends, and that part is filled in from the germline J gene. Per germline, CDR1 SGHAT and CDR2 FQNNGV. The trim removed 1 base at V and 10 bases at J, leaving 2 bases unmatched. The CDR3 sequence is 14 residues long.